A single sample gave rise to the 22 T cell receptor beta chains below, sequenced in a study of PD-L1 blockade in urothelial cancer. The time point here: pretreatment peripheral blood. This table comes from immunoSEQ multiplex PCR, and its TCRdb copy is limited to in-frame clones, with some not included. The profile shows about 57,000 clones, roughly 76% of them singletons. This material consisted of PBMCs, taken around atezolizumab (anti-PD-L1) treatment. The receptor set was obtained from a man in his sixties or seventies with urothelial cancer.

The chain is built from TRBV4-2 and TRBJ2-3; 7 nucleotides line up with TRBD1. The germline V gene has CDR1 LGHNA and CDR2 YNFKEQ. The CDR3 loop spans 14 amino acids. V trimming: 4 bases; J trimming: 2 bases; junction bases outside the gene matches: 3. The CDR3 DNA follows: TGTGCCAGCAGCCCGGGGACAGACACAGATACGCAGTATTTT. Its translation: CASSPGTDTDTQYF.

This clone was observed a single time. The gene calls are TRBV27 and TRBJ2-3; 14 nucleotides line up with TRBD2. The V gene's germline CDR1 is MNHEY and CDR2 SMNVEV (reference sequence). The V and J ends lost 4 bases and 1 base, in that order; junction bases with no gene match: 13. The CDR3 covers 20 residues. The CDR3 reads CASSSSRLAGGPVGTDTQYF. The CDR3 DNA reads TGTGCCAGCAGTTCCTCCCGACTAGCGGGAGGGCCTGTGGGCACAGATACGCAGTATTTT.

This sequence joins TRBV19 and TRBJ2-7; TRBD1 matches at 10 bases. Losses at the gene ends were 5 bases for V and 5 bases for J; bases not matched to a gene: 6. The CDR3 is made up of 14 amino acids. Germline assignment: CDR1 LNHDA and CDR2 SQIVND (reference sequence). CDR3 loop: CASSEVGQGNEQYF. CDR3 nucleotides: TGTGCCAGTAGTGAAGTGGGACAGGGGAACGAGCAGTACTTC.

Worth noting for this clone: At one end, the junction sequence differs from germline, possibly due to a read error. The CDR3 is CATSPSGRYSEQFF. The CDR3 DNA follows: TGTGCCACCTCGCCTAGCGGGAGGTACAGTGAGCAGTTCTTC. The chain joins TRBV6-4 to TRBJ2-1; 11 bases map to TRBD2. The V gene's germline CDR1 is MRHNA and CDR2 SNTAGT. The CDR3 sequence is 14 residues long.

This chain links TRBV2 with TRBJ1-3; D is unclear. This CDR3 has 15 amino acids. Germline values: CDR1 SNHLY, CDR2 FYNNEI. Between the trimmed V and J ends, which lost 3 bases and 0 bases, there was a span of 9 bases. The CDR3, as DNA: TGTGCCAGCAGTGAGCGTGACTTCTCTGGAAACACCATATATTTT. It is translated as CASSERDFSGNTIYF.

The rearrangement joins TRBV14 to TRBJ2-3, with TRBD1 as a possible D gene (6 bases). CDR3 length: 13 amino acids. V gave up 5 bases and J gave up 6 bases, with 12 bases separating them. Germline CDR1 reads SGHDN; CDR2 reads FVKESK. In DNA form, the CDR3 reads TGTGCCAGCAGCTTAAACAGGGCGGATACGCAGTATTTT. Encoded protein: CASSLNRADTQYF.

The CDR3 DNA follows: TGTGCCAGCATTCGACTAGCGGGAGAGACCCAGTACTTC. Protein: CASIRLAGETQYF. The chain joins TRBV6-1 to TRBJ2-5; the match to TRBD2 covers 10 bases. The CDR3 has 13 residues. Per germline, CDR1 MNHNS and CDR2 SASEGT. Losses at the gene ends were 7 bases for V and 4 bases for J; bases not matched to a gene: 3.

V is TRBV10-3 and J is TRBJ1-4; no firm D call. The germline CDR1 and CDR2 sequences are ENHRY and SYGVKD. V lost 0 bases and J 0 bases, leaving 5 bases between the germline ends. This CDR3 is built from 15 residues. CDR3 bases: TGTGCCATCAGTGAGTCCCGAGCAACTAATGAAAAACTGTTTTTT. Translated, it gives CAISESRATNEKLFF.

This rearrangement joins TRBV30 to TRBJ1-3, with D uncertain. The CDR3 covers 12 residues. Germline CDR1 GTSNPN, CDR2 SVGIG (reference sequence). The V end lost 2 bases, the J end lost 4 bases, and 6 bases lay between the germline ends. The CDR3 region is CAWSNGGNTIYF. The CDR3 DNA follows: TGTGCCTGGAGTAACGGGGGAAACACCATATATTTT. The full variable domain, with the rest looked up from reference TRBV30 and TRBJ1-3, is SQTIHQWPATLVQPVGSPLSLECTVEGTSNPNLYWYRQAAGRGLQLLFYSVGIGQISSEVPQNLSASRPQDRQFILSSKKLLLSDSGFYLCAWSNGGNTIYFGEGSWLTVV.

The chain uses TRBV5-5 and TRBJ1-1, with D hard to call. There are 13 residues in the CDR3. Germline CDR1 SGHKS, CDR2 YYEKEE (reference sequence). Trimming stripped 0 bases from V and 3 bases from J, with 6 bases between. In DNA form, the CDR3 reads TGTGCCAGCAGCTTGGAGACATACACTGAAGCTTTCTTT. Protein sequence: CASSLETYTEAFF.

The chain carries TRBV7-9 and TRBJ1-4; tentatively, D is TRBD1 (6 bases). Germline V CDR1 and CDR2: SEHNR, FQNEAQ (reference sequence). Trimming shortened V by 2 bases and J by 7 bases, and 14 bases separated the two germline ends. The CDR3 covers 15 residues. CDR3 amino acids: CASSLRAGEGEKLFF. CDR3 DNA: TGTGCCAGCAGCTTACGGGCAGGGGAGGGTGAAAAACTGTTTTTT.

The genes are TRBV29-1 and TRBJ2-6; D is possibly TRBD1 (5 bases). Trimming took off 6 bases at V and 0 bases at J, with 9 bases between the two ends. The CDR3 is 14 amino acids. Germline V CDR1 and CDR2: SQVTM, ANQGSEA. DNA for the CDR3: TGCAGCGTCGCGACAGACTCTGGGGCCAACGTCCTGACTTTC. It specifies CSVATDSGANVLTF.

The V call is TRBV30, the J call TRBJ1-1; tentatively, D is TRBD1 (5 bases). V lost 5 bases, J lost 1 base, and 11 bases lay in between. The CDR3 covers 13 residues. Germline-derived CDR1 and CDR2 are GTSNPN and SVGIG (reference sequence). CDR3: CAWGRDSNTEAFF. The CDR3 region has the DNA TGTGCCTGGGGGCGGGACTCGAACACTGAAGCTTTCTTT.

This clone was recorded a few times. The rearrangement links TRBV6-4 to TRBJ1-1; 7 nucleotides agree with TRBD1. The CDR3 consists of 18 residues. The germline V gene has CDR1 MRHNA and CDR2 SNTAGT. The V segment lost 6 bases and the J segment 1 base; nucleotides outside the gene matches: 17. In nucleotides, the CDR3 is TGTGCCAGCAGACCCTATAGTGTGACCGGACAGGCGAACACTGAAGCTTTCTTT. Translating it yields CASRPYSVTGQANTEAFF.

CDR3 DNA sequence: TGTGCCAGCAGCTCCACCGACAGGGGAGGGAACACTGAAGCTTTCTTT. Protein product: CASSSTDRGGNTEAFF. The V call is TRBV11-2, the J call TRBJ1-1; TRBD1 matches at 8 bases. V lost 4 bases, J lost 1 base, and 8 bases stayed unmatched. The V gene's germline CDR1 is SGHAT and CDR2 FQNNGV. The CDR3 runs to 16 residues.

This chain connects TRBV10-3 to TRBJ1-2; 10 nucleotides match TRBD1. Trimming at V came to 4 bases and at J to 3 bases, leaving 5 bases not matched to a gene. Germline lookup yields CDR1 ENHRY and CDR2 SYGVKD. The CDR3 runs to 15 residues. As DNA, the CDR3 is TGTGCCATCAGTGGGGGACAGGGGCCTTACTATGGCTACACCTTC. The encoded protein is CAISGGQGPYYGYTF.

The rearrangement links TRBV2 to TRBJ2-1, with 7 bases fitting TRBD1. CDR1 and CDR2 (germline): SNHLY, FYNNEI. The V and J ends lost 8 bases and 7 bases, in that order; junction bases with no gene match: 8. The CDR3 spans 13 residues. DNA of the CDR3: TGTGCCAGCTCACGGGACAGCGAGAATGAGCAGTTCTTC. It specifies CASSRDSENEQFF.

The chain is built from TRBV20-1 and TRBJ1-1; tentatively, D is TRBD1 (6 bases). Germline loops: CDR1 DFQATT, CDR2 SNEGSKA (reference sequence). The CDR3 has 11 amino acids. The V and J ends lost 3 bases and 5 bases respectively, with 7 bases between them. In DNA, the CDR3 is TGCAGTGCTAGGCAGGGGACTGAAGCTTTCTTT. Protein product: CSARQGTEAFF.

V is TRBV18 and J is TRBJ1-5; 8 bases agree with TRBD1. CDR3 length: 16 residues. CDR1 KGHSH and CDR2 LQKENI come from the germline V gene. V lost 1 base, J lost 2 bases, and 4 bases stayed unmatched. CDR3: CASSPLQGEGNQPQHF. CDR3 nucleotide sequence: TGTGCCAGCTCACCACTACAGGGGGAAGGCAATCAGCCCCAGCATTTT. Full variable domain (outside the CDR3, taken from reference TRBV18 and TRBJ1-5): NAGVMQNPRHLVRRRGQEARLRCSPMKGHSHVYWYRQLPEEGLKFMVYLQKENIIDESGMPKERFSAEFPKEGPSILRIQQVVRGDSAAYFCASSPLQGEGNQPQHFGDGTRLSIL.

The gene calls are TRBV2 and TRBJ1-2, with TRBD1 as a possible D gene (5 bases). V lost 6 bases to trimming and J lost 6 bases, with 11 bases between them. The CDR3 has 12 amino acids. Germline V gives CDR1 SNHLY, CDR2 FYNNEI. The CDR3 DNA reads TGTGCCAGCAGAGTCGGGGGGGATGGCTACACCTTC. Its protein is CASRVGGDGYTF.

This clone was recorded only once. The V call is TRBV29-1, the J call TRBJ2-5; a possible D gene is TRBD1 (6 bases). The CDR3 loop spans 19 amino acids. The germline V gene has CDR1 SQVTM and CDR2 ANQGSEA. Deletions cut 0 bases from V and 2 bases from J, with 25 bases between. Written as DNA, the CDR3 is TGCAGCGTTGAAGATTTTCAGGGTAGCAGACAGGCCATTCAAGAGACCCAGTACTTC. This gives the protein CSVEDFQGSRQAIQETQYF.

The rearrangement links TRBV7-3 to TRBJ2-1, with 8 bases identical to TRBD1. The V gene's germline CDR1 is SGHTA and CDR2 FQGTGA. V lost 2 bases, J lost 3 bases, and 12 bases stayed unmatched. The CDR3 has 18 amino acids. The CDR3 nucleotides are TGTGCCAGCAGCTTAGGGCCCCGGACAGGGAGCTTCTACAATGAGCAGTTCTTC. Encoded protein: CASSLGPRTGSFYNEQFF. Full variable domain (missing parts from reference TRBV7-3 and TRBJ2-1): GAGVSQTPSNKVTEKGKYVELRCDPISGHTALYWYRQSLGQGPEFLIYFQGTGAADDSGLPNDRFFAVRPEGSVSTLKIQRTERGDSAVYLCASSLGPRTGSFYNEQFFGPGTRLTVL.